These T cell receptor beta chains were read from a single sample in a study of blood T cell repertoires in COVID-19. The protocol was immunoSEQ multiplex PCR, while the TCRdb copy is restricted to in-frame clones and leaves out a portion. The sample lists 250,000 to 300,000 clones; around 84% were seen once. The sequencing sample was made of PBMCs or T cells enriched from blood (not recorded which). These receptors originate from a man between 35 and 55 years old who had been exposed to COVID-19. Both conserved end residues are part of each CDR3. The D gene is left open where the match is weak. Only part of the rows carry a size: once, few, many, or a class if the clone is expanded.

clone size,J gene,D gene,V gene,CDR3 protein,CDR3 DNA
NA,TRBJ2-3,NA,TRBV6-2/TRBV6-3,CASSYSATSTDTQYF,TGTGCCAGCAGTTACTCAGCTACTAGCACAGATACGCAGTATTTT
NA,TRBJ1-1,NA,TRBV6-5,CASTAIRNTEAFF,TGTGCCAGCACCGCAATCAGGAACACTGAAGCTTTCTTT
NA,TRBJ2-2,TRBD2,TRBV10-3,CAIPASGSNLNTGELFF,TGTGCCATCCCAGCTAGCGGGAGCAACTTAAACACCGGGGAGCTGTTTTTT
NA,TRBJ1-4,TRBD1,TRBV7-8,CASSLADREKLFF,TGTGCCAGCAGCTTAGCGGACAGGGAAAAACTGTTTTTT
NA,TRBJ1-2,TRBD1,TRBV6-5,CASLLLGTGKNGYTF,TGTGCCAGCCTACTCCTAGGGACAGGCAAAAATGGCTACACCTTC
NA,TRBJ2-1,NA,TRBV2,CASNELHNEQFF,TGTGCCAGCAACGAACTGCACAATGAGCAGTTCTTC
NA,TRBJ2-1,TRBD2,TRBV12-5,CASGLSATSGSSYNEQFF,TGTGCTAGTGGTTTGAGTGCTACTAGCGGAAGCTCCTACAATGAGCAGTTCTTC
few,TRBJ2-6,NA,TRBV24-1,CATSDSGIGANVLTF,TGTGCCACCAGTGATTCAGGGATAGGGGCCAACGTCCTGACTTTC
NA,TRBJ2-1,TRBD1,TRBV2,CASSEGGTGGAKQFF,TGTGCCAGCAGCGAAGGAGGGACAGGGGGCGCAAAGCAGTTCTTC
NA,TRBJ2-3,TRBD2,TRBV9,CASSVVGAAGGPQDTQYF,TGTGCCAGCAGCGTAGTAGGAGCGGCGGGAGGGCCCCAAGATACGCAGTATTTT
few,TRBJ1-1,TRBD1,TRBV13,CASSLGRRLDRGAFF,TGTGCCAGCAGCTTAGGCCGCAGGCTTGACAGGGGGGCGTTCTTT
NA,TRBJ2-1,TRBD2,TRBV12-3/TRBV12-4,CASTQNQGLAIFF,TGTGCCAGCACCCAAAACCAGGGACTAGCGATTTTCTTC
NA,TRBJ2-7,TRBD1,TRBV6-6,CASSTPPRTGFIEQYF,TGTGCCAGCAGTACCCCACCACGGACAGGCTTTATCGAGCAGTACTTC
NA,TRBJ2-5,NA,TRBV3-1/TRBV3-2,CASSYDTAGAETQYF,TGTGCCAGCAGCTACGACACAGCGGGTGCAGAGACCCAGTACTTC
few,TRBJ2-7,NA,TRBV7-3,CASSLGMAEAYEQYF,TGTGCCAGCAGCTTAGGGATGGCGGAGGCCTACGAGCAGTACTTC
once,TRBJ1-5,NA,TRBV6-5,CASTPVGNQPQHF,TGTGCCAGCACTCCGGTGGGCAATCAGCCCCAGCATTTT
NA,TRBJ2-5,TRBD1,TRBV11-1,CASSTDRKETQYF,TGTGCCAGCAGCACGGACAGGAAAGAGACCCAGTACTTC
once,TRBJ2-1,TRBD2,TRBV6-5,CASSLTSGGFNEQFF,TGTGCCAGCAGTTTGACTAGCGGGGGCTTCAATGAGCAGTTCTTC
NA,TRBJ2-5,TRBD2,TRBV11-2,CASSLVLAGGKWYQETQYF,TGTGCCAGCAGCTTAGTGTTAGCGGGAGGGAAATGGTACCAAGAGACCCAGTACTTC
few,TRBJ2-3,NA,TRBV28,CASSLQGLDTQYF,TGTGCCAGCAGTCTACAGGGTCTAGATACGCAGTATTTT
NA,TRBJ2-7,TRBD1,TRBV29-1,CSVGRGLTYEQYF,TGCAGCGTTGGTAGGGGGCTGACCTACGAGCAGTACTTC
NA,TRBJ2-1,NA,TRBV11-2,CASSLSGTYNEQFF,TGTGCCAGCAGCTTATCCGGTACCTACAATGAGCAGTTCTTC
few,TRBJ1-3,NA,TRBV2,CASTNSHGSGNTIYF,TGTGCCAGCACTAACAGTCATGGATCTGGAAACACCATATATTTT
NA,TRBJ1-6,NA,TRBV5-4,CASTYPGKSPLHF,TGTGCCAGCACTTACCCGGGGAAGTCACCCCTCCACTTT